Presented here are 8 T cell receptor beta chains from one specimen sequenced in a study of stem cell transplantation in POMP-related autoinflammatory disease. Repertoires were generated with immunoSEQ multiplex PCR, while TCRdb's copy carries only in-frame clones and drops some. This table holds tens of thousands of clones, roughly 91% found once. Sequences were derived from CD4+ T cells from PBMCs, sampled after stem cell transplantation. These receptors came from a human patient with POMP-related autoinflammation and immune dysregulation (PRAID). Some T cells may be the graft donor's.

This sequence joins TRBV2 and TRBJ2-3; 9 bases agree with TRBD2. This CDR3 has 18 residues. The trim removed 5 bases at V and 2 bases at J, leaving 14 bases unmatched. CDR1 SNHLY and CDR2 FYNNEI come from the germline V gene. The CDR3 spells CASSYPLAGGRDTDTQYF. In nucleotides, the CDR3 is TGTGCCAGCAGTTATCCTCTGGCGGGAGGGCGGGACACAGATACGCAGTATTTT.

CDR3 DNA sequence: TGCGCCAGCAGCCAAGATCTCTTGCCCGACAATGAGCAGTTCTTC. Translated, it gives CASSQDLLPDNEQFF. The rearrangement links TRBV4-1 to TRBJ2-1; D gene uncertain. In germline, CDR1 is MGHRA, CDR2 YSYEKL. V lost 0 bases and J lost 5, with 11 bases in between. The CDR3 loop spans 15 amino acids.

The J gene is TRBJ1-5, the V gene TRBV7-2; 7 bases align to TRBD1. The CDR3 covers 16 residues. After removal of 5 bases from V and 4 bases from J, the junction contained 11 bases not matched to a gene. CDR1 and CDR2 from the germline V gene are SGHTA and FQGNSA. The CDR3, as DNA: TGTGCCAGCAGCCCTAGGACAGGCGACTTGAATCAGCCCCAGCATTTT. It specifies CASSPRTGDLNQPQHF.

This chain joins TRBV18 and TRBJ2-2; 7 nucleotides match TRBD1. CDR1 and CDR2 from the germline V gene are KGHSH and LQKENI. The CDR3 consists of 15 residues. Germline trimming cut 2 bases from V and 5 bases from J; bases unmatched to any gene: 5. CDR3 region: CASSPFSRGTGELFF. The CDR3 DNA follows: TGTGCCAGCTCACCATTCTCCAGGGGGACCGGGGAGCTGTTTTTT.

This chain links TRBV9 with TRBJ2-5; 7 bases agree with TRBD2. J gave up 5 bases and V 0 bases, and 13 bases lay outside the gene matches. Germline V gene data show CDR1 as SGDLS and CDR2 as YYNGEE. The CDR3 length is 17 residues. In DNA, the CDR3 is TGTGCCAGCAGCGTAGGTGCTAGCGGCATTTCCCCCGAGACCCAGTACTTC. Translating it yields CASSVGASGISPETQYF.

The chain is built from TRBV5-5 and TRBJ2-2; 10 bases match TRBD1. This CDR3 region has 16 residues. V dropped 1 base and J dropped 6; count of bases not matched to a gene: 6. From germline, CDR1 is SGHKS and CDR2 YYEKEE (reference sequence). CDR3 in DNA: TGTGCCAGCAGCTTGTTGACAGGGGGCGGATCCGGGGAGCTGTTTTTT. Protein sequence: CASSLLTGGGSGELFF.

The chain joins TRBV6-5 to TRBJ1-4; D is uncertain. CDR1 and CDR2 (germline): MNHEY, SVGAGI. The CDR3 has 13 amino acids. The V gene lost 6 bases and the J gene lost 5 bases, with 10 bases spanning the gap. Here the CDR3 reads CASSLRDNEKLFF. As DNA, the CDR3 is TGTGCCAGCAGCCTCCGTGACAATGAAAAACTGTTTTTT.

The chain recombines TRBV2 with TRBJ2-5, with 11 bases that match TRBD2. Germline CDR1 reads SNHLY; CDR2 reads FYNNEI. Trimming at V came to 6 bases and at J to 5 bases, leaving 11 bases not matched to a gene. The CDR3 is made up of 16 amino acids. The CDR3 here is CASSLAGGIGEETQYF. Written as DNA, the CDR3 is TGTGCCAGCAGCCTAGCGGGGGGAATCGGCGAGGAGACCCAGTACTTC.